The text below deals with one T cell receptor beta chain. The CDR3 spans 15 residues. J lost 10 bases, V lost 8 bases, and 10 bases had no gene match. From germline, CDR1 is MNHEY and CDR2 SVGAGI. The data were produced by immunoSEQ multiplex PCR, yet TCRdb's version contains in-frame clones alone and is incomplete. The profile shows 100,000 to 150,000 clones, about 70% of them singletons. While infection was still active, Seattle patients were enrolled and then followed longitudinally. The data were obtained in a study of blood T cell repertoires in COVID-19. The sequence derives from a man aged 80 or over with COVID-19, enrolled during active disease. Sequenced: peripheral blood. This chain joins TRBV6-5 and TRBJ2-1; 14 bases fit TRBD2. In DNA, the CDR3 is TGTGCCAGCCTCAGACTAGCGGGAGGGGACAGGGAGCAGTTCTTC. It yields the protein CASLRLAGGDREQFF.